Presented here are 10 T cell receptor beta chains from one specimen sequenced in a study of blood T cell repertoires in COVID-19. Produced via immunoSEQ multiplex PCR; TCRdb's table is partial and in-frame only. The sample shows roughly 55,000 clones, around nine tenths of them seen only once. What was sequenced was peripheral blood. The receptors come from a human donor with active COVID-19. The donor label of this sample is uncertain.

J is TRBJ2-5 and V is TRBV19, with D possibly matching TRBD1 (5 bases). The germline CDR1 and CDR2 sequences are LNHDA and SQIVND (reference sequence). Trimming removed 5 bases at V and 6 bases at J, with 22 bases between. The CDR3 has 16 amino acids. This CDR3 reads CASSPYQGEVPKTQYF. The CDR3 nucleotides are TGTGCCAGTAGTCCCTACCAGGGTGAAGTCCCAAAGACCCAGTACTTC.

V and J are TRBV3-1 (or the pseudogene TRBV3-2) and TRBJ2-3; D is perhaps TRBD2 (5 bases). Deletions cut 4 bases from V and 0 bases from J, with 5 bases between. The CDR3 runs to 13 residues. Germline V gene data show CDR1 as LGHDT and CDR2 as YNNKEL (reference sequence). The chain's CDR3 is CASSRLSTDTQYF. CDR3 nucleotides: TGTGCCAGCAGCCGACTAAGCACAGATACGCAGTATTTT.

This chain links TRBV5-1 with TRBJ2-7, with D perhaps matching TRBD2 (5 bases). Deletions cut 3 bases from V and 3 bases from J, with 7 bases between. There are 12 residues in the CDR3. Germline V CDR1 and CDR2: SGHRS, YFSETQ. In DNA form, the CDR3 reads TGCGCCAGCAGCTCCGGAGGCTACGAGCAGTACTTC. This codes for CASSSGGYEQYF.

The chain has TRBV11-2 and TRBJ2-7; the match to TRBD1 covers 7 bases. Germline-derived CDR1 and CDR2 are SGHAT and FQNNGV. The CDR3 is made up of 16 amino acids. The V gene end was trimmed by 2 bases and the J gene end by 0 bases; junction bases not matched to a gene: 7. Here the CDR3 reads CASSLLPTGSSYEQYV. The CDR3, as DNA: TGTGCCAGCAGCTTACTCCCGACAGGGAGCTCCTACGAGCAGTACGTC.

The rearrangement joins TRBV5-1 to TRBJ2-2; a weak D match, TRBD2 (6 bases). The germline gives CDR1 SGHRS, CDR2 YFSETQ. The CDR3 length is 16 residues. V was shortened by 3 bases and J by 5 bases, with 17 bases between the two germline ends. The CDR3 DNA reads as TGCGCCAGCAGCTCGTTGGGCGCGGGAAGGACCGGGGAGCTGTTTTTT. As protein: CASSSLGAGRTGELFF.

The chain employs TRBV5-4 and TRBJ2-3; 16 bases are shared with TRBD2. From germline, CDR1 is SGHNT and CDR2 YYREEE (reference sequence). The CDR3 contains 18 residues. J was trimmed by 4 bases and V by 1 base; bases with no gene match: 6. CDR3: CASSLSGTSGRAADTQYF. DNA for the CDR3: TGTGCCAGCAGCTTGAGTGGGACTAGCGGGAGGGCGGCAGATACGCAGTATTTT.

This rearrangement joins TRBV2 to TRBJ1-1; maybe TRBD1 (6 bases). The CDR3 is 15 residues long. The germline V gene encodes CDR1 SNHLY and CDR2 FYNNEI. V shed 9 bases and J shed 0 bases, with 17 bases lying between them. CDR3 sequence: CARQGRAGLNTEAFF. CDR3 DNA sequence: TGTGCCAGACAGGGCCGCGCGGGCCTGAACACTGAAGCTTTCTTT.

The chain links TRBV18 to TRBJ2-3; D gene unclear. The CDR3 contains 14 residues. Between the trimmed V and J ends, which lost 2 bases and 4 bases, there was a span of 10 bases. Germline V CDR1 and CDR2: KGHSH, LQKENI. CDR3 DNA sequence: TGTGCCAGCTCACCAGGGCAGCAAGCAGATACGCAGTATTTT. Its protein product is CASSPGQQADTQYF.

The gene calls are TRBV27 and TRBJ1-1, with D unresolved. This CDR3 is built from 13 residues. Germline CDR1 and CDR2: MNHEY and SMNVEV (reference sequence). V was trimmed by 5 bases and J by 2 bases, leaving 9 bases between them. CDR3 sequence reads: CASSPPGNTEAFF. DNA for the CDR3: TGTGCCAGCAGTCCACCGGGTAACACTGAAGCTTTCTTT.

The V gene is TRBV5-1, the J gene TRBJ1-1; possibly TRBD1 for D (5 bases). V was clipped by 3 bases and J by 3 bases, with 12 bases between them. Germline lookup yields CDR1 SGHRS and CDR2 YFSETQ. The length of the CDR3 is 14 residues. Here the CDR3 reads CASSSQGRDTEAFF. The DNA of the CDR3 is TGCGCCAGCAGCTCCCAGGGAAGGGACACTGAAGCTTTCTTT.